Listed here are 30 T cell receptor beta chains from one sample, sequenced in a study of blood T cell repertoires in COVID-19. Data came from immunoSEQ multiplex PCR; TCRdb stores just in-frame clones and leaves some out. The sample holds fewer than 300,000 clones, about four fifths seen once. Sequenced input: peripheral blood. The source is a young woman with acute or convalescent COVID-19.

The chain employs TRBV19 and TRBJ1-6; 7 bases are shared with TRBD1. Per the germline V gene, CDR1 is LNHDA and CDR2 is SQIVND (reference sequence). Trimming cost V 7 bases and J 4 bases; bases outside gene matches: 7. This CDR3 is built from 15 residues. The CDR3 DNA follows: TGTGCCAGTACCCTGGACAGGCTTTATAATTCACCCCTCCACTTT. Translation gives CASTLDRLYNSPLHF.

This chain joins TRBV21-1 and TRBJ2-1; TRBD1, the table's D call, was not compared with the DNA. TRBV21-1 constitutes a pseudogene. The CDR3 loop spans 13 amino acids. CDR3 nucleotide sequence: TGTGCCAGCTCCGGGACAGGGGGCAATGAGCAGTTCTTC. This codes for CASSGTGGNEQFF.

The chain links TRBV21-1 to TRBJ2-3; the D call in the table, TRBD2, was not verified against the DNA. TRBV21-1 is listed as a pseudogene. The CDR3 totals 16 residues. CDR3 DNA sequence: TGTGCCAGCAGCAAACCGGGGCGGGGGGATCAATTTACGCAGTATTTT. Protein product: CASSKPGRGDQFTQYF.

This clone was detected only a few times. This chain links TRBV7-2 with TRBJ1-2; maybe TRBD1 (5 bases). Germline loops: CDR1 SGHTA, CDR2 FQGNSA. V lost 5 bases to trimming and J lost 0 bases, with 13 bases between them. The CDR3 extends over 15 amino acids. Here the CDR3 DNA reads TGTGCCAGCAGCCCAGGGATAGCTGCTAACTATGGCTACACCTTC. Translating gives CASSPGIAANYGYTF.

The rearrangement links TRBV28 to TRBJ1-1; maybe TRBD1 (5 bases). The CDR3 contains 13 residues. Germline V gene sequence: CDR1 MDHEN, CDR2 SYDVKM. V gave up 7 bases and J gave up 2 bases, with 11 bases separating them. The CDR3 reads CASTPGINTEAFF. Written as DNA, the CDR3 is TGTGCCAGCACTCCAGGGATCAACACTGAAGCTTTCTTT. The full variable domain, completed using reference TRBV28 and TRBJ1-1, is DVKVTQSSRYLVKRTGEKVFLECVQDMDHENMFWYRQDPGLGLRLIYFSYDVKMKEKGDIPEGYSVSREKKERFSLILESASTNQTSMYLCASTPGINTEAFFGQGTRLTVV.

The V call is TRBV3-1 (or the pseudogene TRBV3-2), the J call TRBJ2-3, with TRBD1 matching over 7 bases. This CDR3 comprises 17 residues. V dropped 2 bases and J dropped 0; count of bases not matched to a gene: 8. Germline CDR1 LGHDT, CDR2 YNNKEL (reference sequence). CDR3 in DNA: TGTGCCAGCAGCCAACCGGGGACAGACCCTAGCACAGATACGCAGTATTTT. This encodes CASSQPGTDPSTDTQYF.

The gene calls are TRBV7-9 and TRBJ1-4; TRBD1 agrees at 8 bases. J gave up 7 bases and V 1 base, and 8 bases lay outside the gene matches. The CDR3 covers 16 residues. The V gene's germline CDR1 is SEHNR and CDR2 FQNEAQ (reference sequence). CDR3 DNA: TGTGCCAGCAGCTTAGTCAAGCGGGACAGGCGTGAAAAACTGTTTTTT. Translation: CASSLVKRDRREKLFF.

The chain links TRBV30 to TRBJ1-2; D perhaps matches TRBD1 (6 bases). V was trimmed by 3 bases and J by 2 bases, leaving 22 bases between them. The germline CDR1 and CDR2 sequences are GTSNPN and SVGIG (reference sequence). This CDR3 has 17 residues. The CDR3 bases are TGTGCCTGGAGCCTAGCTAGCTTCCCGGACAGCAACTATGGCTACACCTTC. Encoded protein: CAWSLASFPDSNYGYTF.

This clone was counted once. The CDR3 DNA follows: TGTGCCAGCCGGGACAGGGTGGGCATTCAGTACTTC. This gives the protein CASRDRVGIQYF. V usage is TRBV6-4 and J usage is TRBJ2-4, with TRBD1 matching over 9 bases. The V segment lost 8 bases and the J segment 9 bases; nucleotides outside the gene matches: 5. The CDR3 consists of 12 residues. Per germline, CDR1 MRHNA and CDR2 SNTAGT.

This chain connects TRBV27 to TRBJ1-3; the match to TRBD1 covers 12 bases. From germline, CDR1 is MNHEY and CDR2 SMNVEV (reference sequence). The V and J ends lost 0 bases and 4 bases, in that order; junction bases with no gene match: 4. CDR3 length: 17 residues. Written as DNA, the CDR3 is TGTGCCAGCAGTTTATCAGGGACAGGGGGCTCAGGAAACACCATATATTTT. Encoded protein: CASSLSGTGGSGNTIYF.

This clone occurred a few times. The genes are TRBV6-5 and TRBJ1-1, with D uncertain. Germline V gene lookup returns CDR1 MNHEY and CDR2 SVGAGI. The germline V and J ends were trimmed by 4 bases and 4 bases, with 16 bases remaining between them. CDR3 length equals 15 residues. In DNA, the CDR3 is TGTGCCAGCAGTTTCAGGACTTCGTTATTCACTGAAGCTTTCTTT. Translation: CASSFRTSLFTEAFF.

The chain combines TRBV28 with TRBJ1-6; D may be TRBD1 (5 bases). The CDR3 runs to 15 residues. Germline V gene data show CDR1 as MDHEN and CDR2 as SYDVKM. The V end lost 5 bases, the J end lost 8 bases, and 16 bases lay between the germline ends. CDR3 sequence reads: CASSLLSRVYSPLHF. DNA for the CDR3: TGTGCCAGCAGTCTCCTGTCCAGGGTCTATTCACCCCTCCACTTT.

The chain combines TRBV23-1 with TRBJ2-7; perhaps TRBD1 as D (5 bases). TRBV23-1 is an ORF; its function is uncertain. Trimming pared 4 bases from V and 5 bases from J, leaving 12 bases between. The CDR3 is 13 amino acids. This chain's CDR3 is CASSPNAGNEQYF. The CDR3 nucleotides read TGCGCCAGCAGTCCTAATGCAGGGAACGAGCAGTACTTC.

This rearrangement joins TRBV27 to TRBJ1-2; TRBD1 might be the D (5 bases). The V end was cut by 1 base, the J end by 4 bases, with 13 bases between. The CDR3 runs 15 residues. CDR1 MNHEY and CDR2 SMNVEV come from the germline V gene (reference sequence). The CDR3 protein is CASSLLGGGTYGYTF. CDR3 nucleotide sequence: TGTGCCAGCAGTTTATTAGGAGGAGGGACCTATGGCTACACCTTC.

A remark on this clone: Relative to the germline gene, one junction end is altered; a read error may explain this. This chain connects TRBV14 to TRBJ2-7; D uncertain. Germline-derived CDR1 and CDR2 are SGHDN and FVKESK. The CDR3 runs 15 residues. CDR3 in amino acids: CASNQTQIIFYEQYF. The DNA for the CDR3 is TGTGCCAGCAACCAAACCCAGATAATATTCTACGAGCAGTACTTC.

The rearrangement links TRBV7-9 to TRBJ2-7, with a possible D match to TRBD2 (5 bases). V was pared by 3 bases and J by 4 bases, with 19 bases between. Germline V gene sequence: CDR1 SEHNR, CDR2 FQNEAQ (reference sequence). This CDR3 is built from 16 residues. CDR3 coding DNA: TGTGCCAGCAGCTTGGTCCGAGGACTGACTGATTACGAGCAGTACTTC. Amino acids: CASSLVRGLTDYEQYF.

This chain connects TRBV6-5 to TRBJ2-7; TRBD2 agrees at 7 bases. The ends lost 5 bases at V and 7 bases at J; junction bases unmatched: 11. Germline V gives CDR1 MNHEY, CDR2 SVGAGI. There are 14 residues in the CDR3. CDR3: CASSPFGGRGEQYF. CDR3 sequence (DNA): TGTGCCAGCAGTCCTTTCGGGGGGAGAGGGGAGCAGTACTTC.

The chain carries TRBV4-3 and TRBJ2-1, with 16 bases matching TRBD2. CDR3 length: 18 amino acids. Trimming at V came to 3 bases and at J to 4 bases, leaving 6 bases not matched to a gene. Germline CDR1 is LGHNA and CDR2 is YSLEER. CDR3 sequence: CASSHRGTSGRDYNEQFF. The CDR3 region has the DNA TGCGCCAGCAGCCATCGTGGGACTAGCGGGAGGGATTACAATGAGCAGTTCTTC.

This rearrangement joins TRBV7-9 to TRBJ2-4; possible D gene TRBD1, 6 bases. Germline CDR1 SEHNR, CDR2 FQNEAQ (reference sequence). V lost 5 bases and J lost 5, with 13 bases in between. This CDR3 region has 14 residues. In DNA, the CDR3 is TGTGCCAGCAGCGCAGGGGTTCGGCAAAACATTCAGTACTTC. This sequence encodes CASSAGVRQNIQYF.

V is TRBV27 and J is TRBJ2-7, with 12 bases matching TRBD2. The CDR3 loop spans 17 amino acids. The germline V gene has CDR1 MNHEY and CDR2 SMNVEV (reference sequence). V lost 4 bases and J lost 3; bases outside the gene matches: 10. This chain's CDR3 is CASSSTSGSLSYYEQYF. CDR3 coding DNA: TGTGCCAGCAGTTCGACTAGCGGGAGTCTCTCTTACTACGAGCAGTACTTC.

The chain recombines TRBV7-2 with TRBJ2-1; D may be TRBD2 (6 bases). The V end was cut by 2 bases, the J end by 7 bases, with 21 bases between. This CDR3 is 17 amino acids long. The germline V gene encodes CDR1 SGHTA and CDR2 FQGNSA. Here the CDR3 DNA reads TGTGCCAGCAGCTTATGGGGTACGGGGGAGCGCGGAAATGAGCAGTTCTTC. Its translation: CASSLWGTGERGNEQFF.

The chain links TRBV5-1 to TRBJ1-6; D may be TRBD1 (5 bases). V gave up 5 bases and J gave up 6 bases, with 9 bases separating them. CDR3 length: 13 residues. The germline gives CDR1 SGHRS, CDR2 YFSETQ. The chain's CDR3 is CASREGRNSPLHF. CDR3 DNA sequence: TGCGCCAGCAGGGAGGGACGTAATTCACCCCTCCACTTT.

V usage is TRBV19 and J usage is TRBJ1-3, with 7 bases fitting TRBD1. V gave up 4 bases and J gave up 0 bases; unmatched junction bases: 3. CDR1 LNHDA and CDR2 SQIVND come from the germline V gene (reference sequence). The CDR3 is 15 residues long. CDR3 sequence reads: CASSTDRHSGNTIYF. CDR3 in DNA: TGTGCCAGTAGTACGGACAGGCACTCTGGAAACACCATATATTTT.

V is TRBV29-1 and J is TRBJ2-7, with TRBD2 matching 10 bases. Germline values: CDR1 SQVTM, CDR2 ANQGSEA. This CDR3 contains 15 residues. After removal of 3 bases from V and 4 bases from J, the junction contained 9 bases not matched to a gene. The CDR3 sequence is CSVDVLAGARYEQYF. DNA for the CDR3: TGCAGCGTTGATGTCCTAGCGGGAGCAAGGTACGAGCAGTACTTC.

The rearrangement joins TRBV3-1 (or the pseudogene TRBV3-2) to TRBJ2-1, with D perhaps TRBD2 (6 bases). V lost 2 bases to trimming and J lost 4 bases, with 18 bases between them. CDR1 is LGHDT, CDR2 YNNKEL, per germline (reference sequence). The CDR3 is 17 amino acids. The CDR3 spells CASSQRKGGALYNEQFF. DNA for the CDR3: TGTGCCAGCAGCCAACGCAAGGGCGGGGCCTTATACAATGAGCAGTTCTTC.

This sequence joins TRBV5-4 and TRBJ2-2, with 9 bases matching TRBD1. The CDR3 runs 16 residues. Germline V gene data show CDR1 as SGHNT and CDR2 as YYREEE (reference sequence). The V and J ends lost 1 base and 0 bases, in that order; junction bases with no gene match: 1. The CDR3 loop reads CASSLWDRANTGELFF. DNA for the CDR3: TGTGCCAGCAGCTTGTGGGACAGGGCGAACACCGGGGAGCTGTTTTTT.

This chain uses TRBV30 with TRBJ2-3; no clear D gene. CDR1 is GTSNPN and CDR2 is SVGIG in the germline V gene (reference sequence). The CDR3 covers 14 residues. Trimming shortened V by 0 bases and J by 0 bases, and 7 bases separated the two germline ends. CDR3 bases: TGTGCCTGGAGTGTAGCGACTAGCACAGATACGCAGTATTTT. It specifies CAWSVATSTDTQYF.

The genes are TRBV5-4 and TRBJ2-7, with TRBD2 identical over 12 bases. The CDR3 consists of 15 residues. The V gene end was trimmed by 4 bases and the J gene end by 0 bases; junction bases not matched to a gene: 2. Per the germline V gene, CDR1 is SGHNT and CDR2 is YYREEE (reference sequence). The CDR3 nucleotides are TGTGCCAGCAGCCCACTAGCGGGGGGCTCCTACGAGCAGTACTTC. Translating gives CASSPLAGGSYEQYF.

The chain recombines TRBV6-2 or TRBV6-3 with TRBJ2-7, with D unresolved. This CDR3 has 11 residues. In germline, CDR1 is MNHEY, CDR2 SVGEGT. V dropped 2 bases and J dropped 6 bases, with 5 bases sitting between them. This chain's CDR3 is CASSYSAEQYF. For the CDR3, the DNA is TGTGCCAGCAGTTACAGCGCCGAGCAGTACTTC.

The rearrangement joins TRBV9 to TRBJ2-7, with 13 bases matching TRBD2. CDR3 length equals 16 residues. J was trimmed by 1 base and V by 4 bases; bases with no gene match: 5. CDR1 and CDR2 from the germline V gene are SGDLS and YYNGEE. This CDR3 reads CASSPGLAGKSYEQYF. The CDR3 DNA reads TGTGCCAGCAGCCCGGGACTAGCGGGAAAGTCCTACGAGCAGTACTTC. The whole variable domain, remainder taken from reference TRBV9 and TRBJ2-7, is DSGVTQTPKHLITATGQRVTLRCSPRSGDLSVYWYQQSLDQGLQFLIQYYNGEERAKGNILERFSAQQFPDLHSELNLSSLELGDSALYFCASSPGLAGKSYEQYFGPGTRLTVT.